This is a list of T cell receptor beta chains from one sample in a study of response to subunit inactivated influenza vaccine. Via MiXCR, TCRdb re-called the RT-PCR reads, giving one row per CDR3 protein. Of fewer than 550,000 distinct CDR3 sequences listed, about 25% are singletons. Material: CD4+ T cells sorted from PBMCs, obtained around 5 days after vaccination. The receptors were gathered from a man between 45 and 60 years old who received an inactivated influenza vaccine. The CDR3 runs from the conserved cysteine through the conserved F or W. Fields, in order: D gene, J gene, V gene, clone size, CDR3 DNA, CDR3 protein. A D gene is named only where the DNA matches it firmly. A clone size is listed for some rows: how often the clone was seen (once, few, many), or a class if it is expanded.

d_gene: NA
j_gene: TRBJ1-2
v_gene: TRBV15
abundance: few
CDR3nt: TGTGCCACCAGCAGGATGAGACAGGCGGAGGGCTACACCTTC
CDR3aa: CATSRMRQAEGYTF

d_gene: NA
j_gene: TRBJ2-7
v_gene: TRBV20-1
abundance: NA
CDR3nt: TGCAGTGCTAGAGATGCCCAGTACGAGCAGTACTTC
CDR3aa: CSARDAQYEQYF

d_gene: TRBD2
j_gene: TRBJ2-1
v_gene: TRBV20-1
abundance: NA
CDR3nt: TGCAGTGCTCCCGGGACTAGTAGCTCCTACAATGAGCAGTTCTTC
CDR3aa: CSAPGTSSSYNEQFF

d_gene: NA
j_gene: TRBJ1-3
v_gene: TRBV6-9
abundance: few
CDR3nt: TGTGCCAGCAGTTATTCGGAGAGCTCTGGAAACACCATATATTTT
CDR3aa: CASSYSESSGNTIYF

d_gene: NA
j_gene: TRBJ2-3
v_gene: TRBV29-1
abundance: NA
CDR3nt: TGCAGCGTTCAAGGGCCTATCACAGATACGCAGTATTTT
CDR3aa: CSVQGPITDTQYF

d_gene: NA
j_gene: TRBJ2-7
v_gene: TRBV4-3
abundance: few
CDR3nt: TGCGCCAGCAGCCAAGATGCACAGACAGCTACGAAACAGTACTTC
CDR3aa: CASSQDAQTATKQYF

d_gene: TRBD1
j_gene: TRBJ2-7
v_gene: TRBV11-2
abundance: NA
CDR3nt: TGTGCCAGCAGCTTAGTCCGGACAGGGCGACACGAGCAGTACTTC
CDR3aa: CASSLVRTGRHEQYF

d_gene: TRBD1
j_gene: TRBJ2-7
v_gene: TRBV7-8
abundance: few
CDR3nt: TGTGCCAGCAGCTTACTTCCGGGACAGGGGACCCACGAGCAGTACTTC
CDR3aa: CASSLLPGQGTHEQYF

d_gene: NA
j_gene: TRBJ2-6
v_gene: TRBV6-2/TRBV6-3
abundance: few
CDR3nt: TGTGCCAGCAGTTACGTGGCGGTGGCCAACGTCCTGACTTTC
CDR3aa: CASSYVAVANVLTF

d_gene: TRBD1
j_gene: TRBJ2-7
v_gene: TRBV20-1
abundance: NA
CDR3nt: TGCAGTGCTAGATGGACAGGGGGCGGTGAGCAGTACTTC
CDR3aa: CSARWTGGGEQYF

d_gene: NA
j_gene: TRBJ1-2
v_gene: TRBV9
abundance: NA
CDR3nt: TGTGCCAGCAGTGCTGGGGGGAATACCAACTATGGCTACACCTTC
CDR3aa: CASSAGGNTNYGYTF

d_gene: TRBD2
j_gene: TRBJ2-3
v_gene: TRBV28
abundance: many
CDR3nt: TGTGCCAGCAGTTTATCCCTAGCGGGAACTAGCACAGATACGCAGTATTTT
CDR3aa: CASSLSLAGTSTDTQYF

d_gene: NA
j_gene: TRBJ2-1
v_gene: TRBV4-3
abundance: NA
CDR3nt: TGCGCCAGCAGCCTAATTTCTCAGGGCGATGAGCAGTTCTTC
CDR3aa: CASSLISQGDEQFF

d_gene: TRBD2
j_gene: TRBJ2-1
v_gene: TRBV7-9
abundance: NA
CDR3nt: TGTGCCAGCAGCCCCGGACTAGCACAACGGAATGAGCAGTTCTTC
CDR3aa: CASSPGLAQRNEQFF

d_gene: NA
j_gene: TRBJ1-1
v_gene: TRBV5-1
abundance: once
CDR3nt: TGCGCCAGCAGCTTGGATATAGTCCCTGCGGGCACTGAAGCTTTCTTT
CDR3aa: CASSLDIVPAGTEAFF

d_gene: NA
j_gene: TRBJ1-5
v_gene: TRBV27
abundance: NA
CDR3nt: TGTGCCAGCAGTCCTTTCCCCGGGGGGGGCAATCAGCCCCAGCATTTT
CDR3aa: CASSPFPGGGNQPQHF

d_gene: NA
j_gene: TRBJ1-6
v_gene: TRBV7-8
abundance: few
CDR3nt: TGTGCCAGCAGCGCTGAAAATTCACCCCTCCACTTT
CDR3aa: CASSAENSPLHF

d_gene: TRBD2
j_gene: TRBJ2-1
v_gene: TRBV5-6
abundance: NA
CDR3nt: TGTGCCAGCAGCGCCGGACTAGTCGATGAGCAGTTCTTC
CDR3aa: CASSAGLVDEQFF

d_gene: TRBD2
j_gene: TRBJ2-1
v_gene: TRBV20-1
abundance: NA
CDR3nt: TGCAGTGCTAGCGCCGGGGGGGCCACCACCAATGAGCAGTTCTTC
CDR3aa: CSASAGGATTNEQFF

d_gene: TRBD2
j_gene: TRBJ2-3
v_gene: TRBV7-6
abundance: NA
CDR3nt: TGTGCCAGCAGCGTACTAGCGGGGAGCACAGATACGCAGTATTTT
CDR3aa: CASSVLAGSTDTQYF

d_gene: TRBD2
j_gene: TRBJ2-1
v_gene: TRBV5-1
abundance: few
CDR3nt: TGCGCCAGCGCACTAGCGGGCGATGAGCAGTTCTTC
CDR3aa: CASALAGDEQFF

d_gene: NA
j_gene: TRBJ1-1
v_gene: TRBV13
abundance: few
CDR3nt: TGTGCCAGCAGCTTACGACGGGGCGATAACACTGAAGCTTTCTTT
CDR3aa: CASSLRRGDNTEAFF

d_gene: NA
j_gene: TRBJ2-2
v_gene: TRBV7-9
abundance: few
CDR3nt: TGTGCCAGCAGCTCACAGGGAAGAAGCACCGGGGAGCTGTTTTTT
CDR3aa: CASSSQGRSTGELFF

d_gene: TRBD2
j_gene: TRBJ2-1
v_gene: TRBV11-3
abundance: once
CDR3nt: TGTGCCAGCACCGATAGCGGGAGTTCCTACAATGAGCAGTTCTTC
CDR3aa: CASTDSGSSYNEQFF

d_gene: NA
j_gene: TRBJ2-7
v_gene: TRBV7-9
abundance: few
CDR3nt: TGTGCCAGCAGCTTCGGGCGGCAAATCTCCTACGAGCAGTACTTC
CDR3aa: CASSFGRQISYEQYF

d_gene: TRBD2
j_gene: TRBJ2-7
v_gene: TRBV7-2
abundance: NA
CDR3nt: TGTGCCAGCAGCTTCCCGGTTTTAGCGGGAGGGCGGATGAACTTC
CDR3aa: CASSFPVLAGGRMNF

d_gene: TRBD2
j_gene: TRBJ2-1
v_gene: TRBV20-1
abundance: few
CDR3nt: TGCAGTGCTGGGACTAGCACGTACTACAATGAGCAGTTCTTC
CDR3aa: CSAGTSTYYNEQFF

d_gene: NA
j_gene: TRBJ2-3
v_gene: TRBV27
abundance: few
CDR3nt: TGTGCCAGCAGTTTAAGGTACACAGATACGCAGTATTTT
CDR3aa: CASSLRYTDTQYF

d_gene: TRBD1
j_gene: TRBJ1-1
v_gene: TRBV15
abundance: NA
CDR3nt: TGTGCCACCAGGTTGGGGGAGGGGGCGAACACTGAAGCTTTCTTT
CDR3aa: CATRLGEGANTEAFF

d_gene: TRBD1
j_gene: TRBJ2-7
v_gene: TRBV29-1
abundance: NA
CDR3nt: TGCAGCGTCGTATTACCACCGGGACAGCGACCCACGTTCTCCTACGAGCAGTACTTC
CDR3aa: CSVVLPPGQRPTFSYEQYF

d_gene: NA
j_gene: TRBJ2-7
v_gene: TRBV20-1
abundance: NA
CDR3nt: TGCAGTGCTAGTGGGTCGCAGGAACGGCAGTACTTC
CDR3aa: CSASGSQERQYF

d_gene: NA
j_gene: TRBJ1-5
v_gene: TRBV19
abundance: NA
CDR3nt: TGTGCCAGTACCCATGGTGGGAGTCAGCCCCAGCATTTT
CDR3aa: CASTHGGSQPQHF

d_gene: NA
j_gene: TRBJ1-3
v_gene: TRBV12-3/TRBV12-4
abundance: NA
CDR3nt: TGTGCCAGCAGTTTAGTTGGCCTTAGGAACACCATATATTTT
CDR3aa: CASSLVGLRNTIYF

d_gene: TRBD2
j_gene: TRBJ2-5
v_gene: TRBV5-1
abundance: NA
CDR3nt: TGCGCCAGCAGCTCTGGGACTAGCAAAGAGACCCAGTACTTC
CDR3aa: CASSSGTSKETQYF

d_gene: NA
j_gene: TRBJ2-3
v_gene: TRBV28
abundance: NA
CDR3nt: TGTGCCAGCAGTTGGAAACGGGGCACAGATACGCAGTATTTT
CDR3aa: CASSWKRGTDTQYF

d_gene: NA
j_gene: TRBJ1-3
v_gene: TRBV12-3/TRBV12-4
abundance: NA
CDR3nt: TGTGCCAGCAGTACCGGGATCAGGGAACACACCATATATTTT
CDR3aa: CASSTGIREHTIYF

d_gene: TRBD1
j_gene: TRBJ1-6
v_gene: TRBV3-1
abundance: NA
CDR3nt: TGTGCCAGCAGGGACAGATTTACAGGGGGCGGCTCACCCCTCCACTTT
CDR3aa: CASRDRFTGGGSPLHF

d_gene: NA
j_gene: TRBJ1-1
v_gene: TRBV5-5
abundance: NA
CDR3nt: TGTGCCAGCAGCTTTTCTTCAGGACGGCCGAACACTGAAGCTTTCTTT
CDR3aa: CASSFSSGRPNTEAFF

d_gene: TRBD1
j_gene: TRBJ2-3
v_gene: TRBV7-9
abundance: once
CDR3nt: TGTGCCAGCAATAACAGGGGTTTAACAGATACGCAGTATTTT
CDR3aa: CASNNRGLTDTQYF

d_gene: TRBD1
j_gene: TRBJ2-1
v_gene: TRBV20-1
abundance: NA
CDR3nt: TGCAGTGCTGAGGGACAGACCAAAATGAAGCAGTTCTTC
CDR3aa: CSAEGQTKMKQFF